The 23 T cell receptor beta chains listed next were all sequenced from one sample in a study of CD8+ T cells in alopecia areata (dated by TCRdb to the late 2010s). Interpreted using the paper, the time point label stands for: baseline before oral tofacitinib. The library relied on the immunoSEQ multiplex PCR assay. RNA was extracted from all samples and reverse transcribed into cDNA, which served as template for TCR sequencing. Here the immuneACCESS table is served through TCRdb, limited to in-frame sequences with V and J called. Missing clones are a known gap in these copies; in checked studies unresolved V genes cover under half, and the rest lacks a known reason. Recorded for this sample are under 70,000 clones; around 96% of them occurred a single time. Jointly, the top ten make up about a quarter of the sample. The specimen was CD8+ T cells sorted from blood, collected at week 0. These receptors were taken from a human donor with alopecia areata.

The CDR3 is CSVPRQGASEQYF. The CDR3 DNA is TGCAGCGTCCCCAGACAGGGGGCCTCCGAGCAGTACTTC. The chain is built from TRBV29-1 and TRBJ2-7, with TRBD1 matching over 10 bases. Germline values: CDR1 SQVTM, CDR2 ANQGSEA. V lost 6 bases to trimming and J lost 6 bases; unmatched junction nucleotides: 8. The CDR3 totals 13 residues.

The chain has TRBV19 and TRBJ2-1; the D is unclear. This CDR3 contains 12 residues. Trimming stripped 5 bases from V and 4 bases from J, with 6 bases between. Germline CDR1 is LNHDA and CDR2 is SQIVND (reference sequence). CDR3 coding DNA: TGTGCCAGTAGTCCAGGTTACAATGAGCAGTTCTTC. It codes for CASSPGYNEQFF.

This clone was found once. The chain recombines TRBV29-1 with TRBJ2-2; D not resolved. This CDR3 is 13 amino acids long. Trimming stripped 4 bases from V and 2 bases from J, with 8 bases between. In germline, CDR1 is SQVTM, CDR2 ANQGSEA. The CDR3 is CSVGSSNTGELFF. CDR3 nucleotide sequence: TGCAGCGTTGGTAGCTCAAACACCGGGGAGCTGTTTTTT.

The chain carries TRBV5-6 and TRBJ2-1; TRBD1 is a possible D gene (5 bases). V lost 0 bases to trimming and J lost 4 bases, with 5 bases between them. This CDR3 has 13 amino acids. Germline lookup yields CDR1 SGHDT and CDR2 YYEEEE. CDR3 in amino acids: CASSLGQYNEQFF. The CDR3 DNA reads TGTGCCAGCAGCTTGGGACAGTACAATGAGCAGTTCTTC.

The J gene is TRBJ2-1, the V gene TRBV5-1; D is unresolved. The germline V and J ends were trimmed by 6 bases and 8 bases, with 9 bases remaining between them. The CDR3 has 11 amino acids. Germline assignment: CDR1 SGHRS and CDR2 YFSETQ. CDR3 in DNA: TGCGCCAGCACGGGCAGCGATGAGCAGTTCTTC. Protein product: CASTGSDEQFF.

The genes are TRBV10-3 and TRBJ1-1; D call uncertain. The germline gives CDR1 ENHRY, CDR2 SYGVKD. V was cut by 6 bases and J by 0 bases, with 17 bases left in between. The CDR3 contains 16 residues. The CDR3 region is CAIRDGPMGLNTEAFF. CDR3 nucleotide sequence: TGTGCCATCAGGGACGGCCCGATGGGATTGAACACTGAAGCTTTCTTT.

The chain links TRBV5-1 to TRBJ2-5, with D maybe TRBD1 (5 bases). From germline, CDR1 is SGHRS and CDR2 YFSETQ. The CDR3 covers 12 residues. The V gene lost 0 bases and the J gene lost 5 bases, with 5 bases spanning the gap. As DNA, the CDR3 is TGCGCCAGCAGCTTGGAGGGGGAGACCCAGTACTTC. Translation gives CASSLEGETQYF.

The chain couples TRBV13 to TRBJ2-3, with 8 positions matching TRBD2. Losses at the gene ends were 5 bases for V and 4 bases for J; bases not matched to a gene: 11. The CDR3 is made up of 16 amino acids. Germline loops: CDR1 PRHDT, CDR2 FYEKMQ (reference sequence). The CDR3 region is CASSTRGAIDSDTQYF. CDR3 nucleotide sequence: TGTGCCAGCAGCACGCGGGGGGCCATTGACTCAGATACGCAGTATTTT.

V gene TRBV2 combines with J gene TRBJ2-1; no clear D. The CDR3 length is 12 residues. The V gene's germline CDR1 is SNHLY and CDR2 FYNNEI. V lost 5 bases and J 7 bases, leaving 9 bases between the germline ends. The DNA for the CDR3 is TGTGCCAGCAGTTCTGACTGGAATGAGCAGTTCTTC. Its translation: CASSSDWNEQFF.

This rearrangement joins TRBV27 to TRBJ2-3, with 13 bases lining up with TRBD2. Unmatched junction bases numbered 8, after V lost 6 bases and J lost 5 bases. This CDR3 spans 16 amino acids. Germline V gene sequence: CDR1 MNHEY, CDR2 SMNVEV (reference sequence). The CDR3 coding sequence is TGTGCCAGCAGCAGACCACTAGCGGGGGGGCGAGATACGCAGTATTTT. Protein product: CASSRPLAGGRDTQYF.

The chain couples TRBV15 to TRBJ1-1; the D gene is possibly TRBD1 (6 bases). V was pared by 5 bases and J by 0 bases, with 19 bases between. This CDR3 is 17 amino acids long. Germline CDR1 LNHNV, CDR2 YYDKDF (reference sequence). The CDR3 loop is CATSEGWGANMNTEAFF. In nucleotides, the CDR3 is TGTGCCACCAGCGAGGGATGGGGGGCGAATATGAACACTGAAGCTTTCTTT. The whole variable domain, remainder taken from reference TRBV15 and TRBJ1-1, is DAMVIQNPRYQVTQFGKPVTLSCSQTLNHNVMYWYQQKSSQAPKLLFHYYDKDFNNEADTPDNFQSRRPNTSFCFLDIRSPGLGDTAMYLCATSEGWGANMNTEAFFGQGTRLTVV.

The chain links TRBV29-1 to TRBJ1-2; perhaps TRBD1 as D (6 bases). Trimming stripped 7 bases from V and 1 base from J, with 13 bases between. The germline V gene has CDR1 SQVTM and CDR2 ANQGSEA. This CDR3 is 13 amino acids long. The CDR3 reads CSAGQQDNYGYTF. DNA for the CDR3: TGCAGCGCAGGACAGCAGGATAACTATGGCTACACCTTC.

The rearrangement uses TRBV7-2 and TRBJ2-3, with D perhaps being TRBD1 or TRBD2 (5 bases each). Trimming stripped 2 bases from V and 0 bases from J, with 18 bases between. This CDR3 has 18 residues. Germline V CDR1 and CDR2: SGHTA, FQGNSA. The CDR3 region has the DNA TGTGCCAGCAGCTTACGGGTCTGGGACGTTACTAGCACAGATACGCAGTATTTT. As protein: CASSLRVWDVTSTDTQYF.

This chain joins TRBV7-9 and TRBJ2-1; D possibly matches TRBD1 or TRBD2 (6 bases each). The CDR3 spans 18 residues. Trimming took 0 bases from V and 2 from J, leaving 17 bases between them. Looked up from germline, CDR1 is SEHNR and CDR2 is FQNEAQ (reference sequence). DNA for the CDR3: TGTGCCAGCAGCTTAGCTCGGGCCTACAGGGAGGCCTACAATGAGCAGTTCTTC. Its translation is CASSLARAYREAYNEQFF.

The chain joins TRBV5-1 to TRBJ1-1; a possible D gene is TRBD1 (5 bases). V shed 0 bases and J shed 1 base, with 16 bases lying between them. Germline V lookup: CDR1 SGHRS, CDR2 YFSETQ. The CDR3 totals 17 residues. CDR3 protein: CASSLAGRIRQNTEAFF. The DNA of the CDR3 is TGCGCCAGCAGCTTGGCAGGGAGAATAAGACAGAACACTGAAGCTTTCTTT.

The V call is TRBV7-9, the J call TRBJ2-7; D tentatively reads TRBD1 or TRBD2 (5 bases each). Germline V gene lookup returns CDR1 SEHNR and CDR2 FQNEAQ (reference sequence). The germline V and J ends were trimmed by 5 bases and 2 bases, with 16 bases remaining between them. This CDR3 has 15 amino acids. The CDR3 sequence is CASSPGAGNPYEQYF. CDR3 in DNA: TGTGCCAGCAGCCCCGGGGCCGGCAACCCCTACGAGCAGTACTTC.

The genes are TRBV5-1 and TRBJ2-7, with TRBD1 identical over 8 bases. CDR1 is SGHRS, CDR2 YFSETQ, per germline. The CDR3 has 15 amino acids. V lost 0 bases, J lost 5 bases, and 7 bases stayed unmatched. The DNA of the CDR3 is TGCGCCAGCAGCTTGGGGCAGGGGGCCCCCCACGAGCAGTACTTC. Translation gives CASSLGQGAPHEQYF.

The CDR3 DNA follows: TGCAGCGCCAGGGGGACAGGACTAGAAGGGGAGCAGTACTTC. Its translation is CSARGTGLEGEQYF. The chain recombines TRBV29-1 with TRBJ2-7; the D gene is possibly TRBD1 (8 bases). Trimming left V 7 bases short and J 7 bases short, with 23 bases between. Germline-derived CDR1 and CDR2 are SQVTM and ANQGSEA. The CDR3 totals 14 residues.

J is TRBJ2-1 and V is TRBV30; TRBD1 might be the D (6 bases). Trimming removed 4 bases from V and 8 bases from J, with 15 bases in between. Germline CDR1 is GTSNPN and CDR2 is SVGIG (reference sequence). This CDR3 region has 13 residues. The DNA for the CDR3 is TGTGCCTGGAATGGACAGTTTGCGGATGAGCAGTTCTTC. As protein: CAWNGQFADEQFF.

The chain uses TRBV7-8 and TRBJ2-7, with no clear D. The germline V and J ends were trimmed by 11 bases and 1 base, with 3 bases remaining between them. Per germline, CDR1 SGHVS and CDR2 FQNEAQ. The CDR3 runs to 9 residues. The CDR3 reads CALSYEQYF. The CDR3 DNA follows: TGTGCCCTTTCCTACGAGCAGTACTTC.

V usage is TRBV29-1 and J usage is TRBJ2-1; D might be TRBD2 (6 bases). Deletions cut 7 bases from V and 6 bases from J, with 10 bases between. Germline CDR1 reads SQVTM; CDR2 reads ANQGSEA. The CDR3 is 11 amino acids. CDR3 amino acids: CSAAGINEQFF. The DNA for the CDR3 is TGCAGCGCCGCGGGGATCAATGAGCAGTTCTTC.

CDR3 nucleotide sequence: TGTGCCAGCAGCTTAGAGACAGATACGCAGTATTTT. This encodes CASSLETDTQYF. The chain recombines TRBV7-6 with TRBJ2-3, with D hard to call. The CDR3 is 12 residues long. Germline lookup yields CDR1 SGHVS and CDR2 FNYEAQ. The V end lost 1 base, the J end lost 3 bases, and 2 bases lay between the germline ends.

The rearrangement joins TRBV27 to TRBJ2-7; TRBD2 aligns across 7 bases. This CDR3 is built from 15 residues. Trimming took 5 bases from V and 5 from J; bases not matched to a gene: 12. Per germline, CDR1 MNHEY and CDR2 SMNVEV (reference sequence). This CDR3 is CASSPRGEGRNEQYF. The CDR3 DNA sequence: TGTGCCAGCAGTCCCCGAGGGGAGGGGCGCAACGAGCAGTACTTC.